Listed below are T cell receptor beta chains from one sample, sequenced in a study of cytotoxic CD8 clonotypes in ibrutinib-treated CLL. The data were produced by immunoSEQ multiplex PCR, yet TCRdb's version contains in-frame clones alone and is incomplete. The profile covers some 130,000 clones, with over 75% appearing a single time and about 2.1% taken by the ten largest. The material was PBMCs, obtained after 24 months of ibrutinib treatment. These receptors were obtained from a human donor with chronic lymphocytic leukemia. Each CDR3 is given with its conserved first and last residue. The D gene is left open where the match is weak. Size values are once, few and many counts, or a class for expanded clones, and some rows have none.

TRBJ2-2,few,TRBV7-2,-,CASSLGSRAIRTGELFF,TGTGCCAGCAGCTTAGGCTCCCGGGCCATACGAACCGGGGAGCTGTTTTTT
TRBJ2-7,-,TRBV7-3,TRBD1,CASTLGRGRLNPYEQYF,TGTGCCAGCACCCTGGGCAGGGGGCGACTAAACCCCTACGAGCAGTACTTC
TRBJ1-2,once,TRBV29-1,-,CSVEERGYTF,TGCAGCGTTGAAGAGAGGGGCTACACCTTC
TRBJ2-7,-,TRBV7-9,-,CASSTWTMKNEQYF,TGTGCCAGCAGCACCTGGACAATGAAGAACGAGCAGTACTTC
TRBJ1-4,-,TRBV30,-,CAWSPPGRPSEKLFF,TGTGCCTGGAGTCCACCGGGCAGGCCCTCGGAAAAACTGTTTTTT
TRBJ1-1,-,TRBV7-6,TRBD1,CASSLVLGRRTGSNTEAFF,TGTGCCAGCAGCTTAGTATTAGGTAGGAGGACAGGGTCGAACACTGAAGCTTTCTTT
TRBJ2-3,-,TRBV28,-,CASSSSGLGTDTQYF,TGTGCCAGCAGCTCCTCGGGACTTGGCACAGATACGCAGTATTTT
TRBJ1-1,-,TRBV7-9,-,CASSPAFGAFF,TGTGCCAGCAGCCCAGCGTTTGGAGCTTTCTTT
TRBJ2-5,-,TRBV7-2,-,CASSPSQTQYF,TGTGCCAGCAGCCCCTCACAGACCCAGTACTTC
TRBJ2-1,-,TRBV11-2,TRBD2,CASSLEATKLAGGHYNEQFF,TGTGCCAGCAGCTTAGAGGCCACCAAACTAGCGGGGGGCCATTACAATGAGCAGTTCTTC
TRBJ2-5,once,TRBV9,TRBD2,CASSAGLAGVSETQYF,TGTGCCAGCAGCGCGGGACTAGCGGGAGTCTCAGAGACCCAGTACTTC
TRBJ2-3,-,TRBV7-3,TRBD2,CASSLTSGATDTQYF,TGTGCCAGCAGCTTAACTAGCGGGGCCACAGATACGCAGTATTTT
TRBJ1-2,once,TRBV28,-,CASRLLGGGPLNYGYTF,TGTGCCAGCAGACTTTTGGGCGGGGGGCCACTGAACTATGGCTACACCTTC
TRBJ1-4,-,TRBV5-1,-,CASSLEQGSNEKLFF,TGCGCCAGCAGCTTGGAGCAGGGGTCGAACGAAAAACTGTTTTTT
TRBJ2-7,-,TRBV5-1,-,CASSLSSGTYEQYF,TGCGCCAGCAGCTTGAGTTCCGGAACCTACGAGCAGTACTTC
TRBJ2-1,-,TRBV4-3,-,CASSLEISHNEQFF,TGCGCCAGCAGCCTGGAAATTAGCCACAATGAGCAGTTCTTC
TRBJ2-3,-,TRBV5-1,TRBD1,CASSLLQGKGTDTQYF,TGCGCCAGCAGCCTACTACAGGGGAAGGGCACAGATACGCAGTATTTT
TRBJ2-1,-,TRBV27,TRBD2,CASSQTSGGQAEQFF,TGTGCCAGCAGTCAGACTAGCGGGGGGCAGGCTGAGCAGTTCTTC
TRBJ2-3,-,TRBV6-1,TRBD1,CASSEPTGGVDTQYF,TGTGCCAGCAGTGAACCGACAGGGGGTGTAGATACGCAGTATTTT